This T cell receptor beta chain derives from a study of T cell repertoires in cytomegalovirus infection. Study-level information: An indication of both CMV infection and matching HLA type came from public TCR beta signatures. Regarding the study as a whole: Dominating the ex vivo response were TCR beta clonotypes that were CMV-specific and HLA-C-restricted. Frequencies of public TCR beta families were cumulated, and this identified carriers of CMV plus the relevant HLA.

On this clonotype: What it recognizes is unknown.

TCRdb itself ran the reads through MiXCR, one entry per CDR3 protein. The sample shows fewer than 200,000 distinct CDR3 sequences, approximately 19% of them seen only once. V was trimmed by 3 bases and J by 6 bases, leaving 9 bases between them. The germline V gene has CDR1 SNHLY and CDR2 FYNNEI. This CDR3 spans 12 amino acids. The source is a human donor in good health (CMV status not recorded). Some clones in this sample may be carry-over from other donors' samples. V gene TRBV2 combines with J gene TRBJ2-7; D is unresolved. Sequenced sample: PBMCs. In DNA, the CDR3 is TGTGCCAGCAGTGATGGCCTGGCCGAGCAGTACTTC. Protein sequence: CASSDGLAEQYF.